This record concerns one T cell receptor beta chain sequence. This entry belongs to a study of patients and donors after allogeneic stem cell transplantation. TCRdb used MiXCR to reprocess the RT-PCR reads, holding one entry per CDR3 protein. The sample yields 160,000 or so distinct CDR3 sequences, roughly 24% seen once. This clonotype was sampled from a human donor who was either an allogeneic HSCT recipient or a stem cell or donor lymphocyte infusion donor (not recorded which). It is not recorded whose cells these are; they may come from a transplant donor. The sequencing input was blood, either unsorted or a sorted T cell fraction (not recorded which).

CDR3 DNA sequence: TGTGCCAGCAGTTTAGGCGGCGGGACAGTCTTCAATCAGCCCCAGCATTTT. Encoded protein: CASSLGGGTVFNQPQHF. V usage is TRBV27 and J usage is TRBJ1-5; 7 bases are shared with TRBD1. V shed 2 bases and J 3 bases; nucleotides not matched to a gene: 10. This CDR3 is 17 amino acids long. Germline V gives CDR1 MNHEY, CDR2 SMNVEV (reference sequence).